This is a list of T cell receptor beta chains from one sample in a study of T cells in Graves' hyperthyroidism and ophthalmopathy. Each CDR3 protein gets one entry after TCRdb re-called the multiplex PCR reads with MiXCR. In the table there are about 420,000 distinct CDR3 sequences, more than 15% of which are singletons. Specimen: blood. The receptors were gathered from a young woman with Graves' hyperthyroidism. Both conserved end residues are part of each CDR3. Each record gives: CDR3 protein, CDR3 DNA, V gene, J gene, D gene, clone size. The D gene is left open where the match is weak. Rows may omit the clone size; those that give it use once, few, many or a size class.

CDR3aa: CASSKPGEAYEQYF
CDR3nt: TGTGCCAGCAGCAAACCAGGGGAAGCCTACGAGCAGTACTTC
v_gene: TRBV7-8
j_gene: TRBJ2-7
d_gene: .
abundance: many

CDR3aa: CASRAGTGGLSPLHF
CDR3nt: TGTGCCAGCAGGGCCGGGACAGGGGGGCTTTCACCCCTCCACTTT
v_gene: TRBV12-3/TRBV12-4
j_gene: TRBJ1-6
d_gene: TRBD1
abundance: many

CDR3aa: CSARDPAENTEAFF
CDR3nt: TGCAGTGCTAGAGATCCGGCAGAGAACACTGAAGCTTTCTTT
v_gene: TRBV20-1
j_gene: TRBJ1-1
d_gene: .
abundance: many

CDR3aa: CASTLRGNQPQHF
CDR3nt: TGTGCCAGCACCCTCCGGGGAAATCAGCCCCAGCATTTT
v_gene: TRBV25-1
j_gene: TRBJ1-5
d_gene: .
abundance: .

CDR3aa: CASSVGLDRGDEQYF
CDR3nt: TGTGCCAGCAGCGTAGGACTGGACAGGGGAGACGAGCAGTACTTC
v_gene: TRBV9
j_gene: TRBJ2-7
d_gene: TRBD1
abundance: few

CDR3aa: CSASFGLAGILGNEQFF
CDR3nt: TGCAGTGCTAGCTTCGGACTAGCGGGAATATTAGGCAATGAGCAGTTCTTC
v_gene: TRBV20-1
j_gene: TRBJ2-1
d_gene: TRBD2
abundance: .

CDR3aa: CASSPGGNSGTEAFF
CDR3nt: TGCGCCAGCAGTCCGGGAGGGAACTCGGGCACTGAAGCTTTCTTT
v_gene: TRBV5-1
j_gene: TRBJ1-1
d_gene: .
abundance: .

CDR3aa: CASSPGGLSPLHF
CDR3nt: TGTGCCAGCAGTCCCGGGGGGCTCTCACCCCTCCACTTT
v_gene: TRBV6-1
j_gene: TRBJ1-6
d_gene: .
abundance: many

CDR3aa: CAISEVPGAGYTF
CDR3nt: TGTGCCATCAGTGAGGTCCCCGGGGCCGGCTACACCTTC
v_gene: TRBV10-3
j_gene: TRBJ1-2
d_gene: .
abundance: .

CDR3aa: CASRFDRGGTEAFF
CDR3nt: TGTGCCAGCAGGTTTGACAGGGGAGGCACTGAAGCTTTCTTT
v_gene: TRBV6-1
j_gene: TRBJ1-1
d_gene: TRBD1
abundance: many

CDR3aa: CSARLAGYYEQYF
CDR3nt: TGCAGTGCCAGACTAGCGGGTTACTACGAGCAGTACTTC
v_gene: TRBV20-1
j_gene: TRBJ2-7
d_gene: TRBD2
abundance: many

CDR3aa: CASSLVSSGYNEQFF
CDR3nt: TGCGCCAGCAGCTTGGTTTCTAGCGGATACAATGAGCAGTTCTTC
v_gene: TRBV5-1
j_gene: TRBJ2-1
d_gene: TRBD2
abundance: many

CDR3aa: CATISGLLGQYF
CDR3nt: TGTGCCACCATTTCAGGGTTACTTGGGCAGTACTTC
v_gene: TRBV28
j_gene: TRBJ2-7
d_gene: .
abundance: many

CDR3aa: CASSTSGQALTEAFF
CDR3nt: TGTGCCAGCAGCACCTCGGGACAGGCCCTTACTGAAGCTTTCTTT
v_gene: TRBV3-1
j_gene: TRBJ1-1
d_gene: TRBD1
abundance: many

CDR3aa: CASSSQGRSQPQHF
CDR3nt: TGTGCCAGCAGTTCTCAGGGCAGGAGTCAGCCCCAGCATTTT
v_gene: TRBV27
j_gene: TRBJ1-5
d_gene: .
abundance: few

CDR3aa: CASSHGVKMNTEAFF
CDR3nt: TGTGCCAGCAGCCATGGGGTTAAGATGAACACTGAAGCTTTCTTT
v_gene: TRBV3-1
j_gene: TRBJ1-1
d_gene: .
abundance: many

CDR3aa: CASSQLPNGYTF
CDR3nt: TGTGCCAGCAGCCAACTGCCTAATGGCTACACCTTC
v_gene: TRBV14
j_gene: TRBJ1-2
d_gene: .
abundance: many

CDR3aa: CASSPGQGAEAFF
CDR3nt: TGTGCCAGCAGCCCGGGACAGGGTGCTGAAGCTTTCTTT
v_gene: TRBV12-3/TRBV12-4
j_gene: TRBJ1-1
d_gene: TRBD1
abundance: many

CDR3aa: CATSLQGAGETQYF
CDR3nt: TGTGCCACCAGTCTACAGGGGGCGGGAGAGACCCAGTACTTC
v_gene: TRBV24-1
j_gene: TRBJ2-5
d_gene: TRBD1
abundance: many

CDR3aa: CASSSAGTRVYEQFF
CDR3nt: TGTGCCAGCAGCTCGGCCGGGACTAGGGTCTATGAGCAGTTCTTC
v_gene: TRBV9
j_gene: TRBJ2-1
d_gene: TRBD2
abundance: few

CDR3aa: CASRGGGGAVNEKLFF
CDR3nt: TGTGCCAGCAGGGGGGGGGGCGGGGCAGTAAATGAAAAACTGTTTTTT
v_gene: TRBV12-3/TRBV12-4
j_gene: TRBJ1-4
d_gene: .
abundance: .

CDR3aa: CSAKTSGRSYNEQFF
CDR3nt: TGCAGTGCTAAGACTAGCGGGAGGAGTTACAATGAGCAGTTCTTC
v_gene: TRBV20-1
j_gene: TRBJ2-1
d_gene: TRBD2
abundance: many

CDR3aa: CASKDRGLDTQYF
CDR3nt: TGTGCCAGTAAAGACAGGGGCCTAGATACGCAGTATTTT
v_gene: TRBV6-1
j_gene: TRBJ2-3
d_gene: TRBD1
abundance: many

CDR3aa: CSARTSPAWEQYF
CDR3nt: TGCAGTGCTAGGACTAGCCCTGCGTGGGAGCAGTACTTC
v_gene: TRBV20-1
j_gene: TRBJ2-7
d_gene: TRBD2
abundance: .

CDR3aa: CASAQGTLVAFF
CDR3nt: TGTGCCAGCGCCCAAGGGACCCTGGTCGCTTTCTTT
v_gene: TRBV12-3/TRBV12-4
j_gene: TRBJ1-1
d_gene: .
abundance: many

CDR3aa: CSAEGLDRFTDTQYF
CDR3nt: TGCAGCGCTGAGGGCCTAGACAGGTTCACAGATACGCAGTATTTT
v_gene: TRBV29-1
j_gene: TRBJ2-3
d_gene: .
abundance: .

CDR3aa: CSAGTSGGATDTQYF
CDR3nt: TGCAGTGCTGGAACTAGCGGGGGGGCCACAGATACGCAGTATTTT
v_gene: TRBV20-1
j_gene: TRBJ2-3
d_gene: TRBD2
abundance: many

CDR3aa: CASSPRGAGNRNEQFF
CDR3nt: TGTGCCAGCAGCCCTCGGGGGGCAGGGAACCGCAATGAGCAGTTCTTC
v_gene: TRBV11-1
j_gene: TRBJ2-1
d_gene: .
abundance: many

CDR3aa: CATADRVWAGELFF
CDR3nt: TGTGCCACCGCTGACAGGGTCTGGGCCGGGGAGCTGTTTTTT
v_gene: TRBV24-1
j_gene: TRBJ2-2
d_gene: TRBD1
abundance: few

CDR3aa: CASSPASNQPQHF
CDR3nt: TGTGCCAGCAGCCCTGCTAGCAATCAGCCCCAGCATTTT
v_gene: TRBV3-1
j_gene: TRBJ1-5
d_gene: .
abundance: .

CDR3aa: CASSKRTSKGADTQYF
CDR3nt: TGTGCCAGCAGCAAACGAACTAGCAAGGGAGCAGATACGCAGTATTTT
v_gene: TRBV5-5
j_gene: TRBJ2-3
d_gene: .
abundance: .

CDR3aa: CASSPGRRVTEAFF
CDR3nt: TGTGCCAGTAGTCCTGGGCGCCGGGTGACTGAAGCTTTCTTT
v_gene: TRBV19
j_gene: TRBJ1-1
d_gene: .
abundance: many

CDR3aa: CASSLFGGLAGVWEQFF
CDR3nt: TGTGCCAGCAGTTTATTCGGGGGACTAGCGGGAGTATGGGAGCAGTTCTTC
v_gene: TRBV27
j_gene: TRBJ2-1
d_gene: TRBD2
abundance: many

CDR3aa: CAISNGGRGTEAFF
CDR3nt: TGTGCCATCAGCAACGGGGGGCGCGGAACTGAAGCTTTCTTT
v_gene: TRBV10-3
j_gene: TRBJ1-1
d_gene: .
abundance: .

CDR3aa: CASSSKPGQGASGANVLTF
CDR3nt: TGTGCCAGCAGTTCCAAACCGGGACAGGGGGCCTCTGGGGCCAACGTCCTGACTTTC
v_gene: TRBV27
j_gene: TRBJ2-6
d_gene: TRBD1
abundance: few

CDR3aa: CASSFFGGGGSNQPQHF
CDR3nt: TGTGCCAGCAGCTTCTTCGGGGGCGGTGGGAGCAATCAGCCCCAGCATTTT
v_gene: TRBV7-9
j_gene: TRBJ1-5
d_gene: .
abundance: few

CDR3aa: CSVGGVDEQYF
CDR3nt: TGCAGTGTGGGGGGGGTCGACGAGCAGTACTTC
v_gene: TRBV20-1
j_gene: TRBJ2-7
d_gene: TRBD2
abundance: many

CDR3aa: CASSSHEPPSGTSLIYYVNEQFF
CDR3nt: TGTGCCAGCAGTTCACACGAGCCGCCTTCCGGGACTAGCTTAATCTACTACGTCAATGAGCAGTTCTTC
v_gene: TRBV28
j_gene: TRBJ2-1
d_gene: TRBD2
abundance: many

CDR3aa: CASNNRGMRNTEAFF
CDR3nt: TGCGCCAGCAACAACAGGGGGATGCGGAACACTGAAGCTTTCTTT
v_gene: TRBV4-1
j_gene: TRBJ1-1
d_gene: TRBD1
abundance: .

CDR3aa: CASSERVWGPTTNEKLFF
CDR3nt: TGTGCCAGCAGCGAACGTGTCTGGGGGCCCACAACTAATGAAAAACTGTTTTTT
v_gene: TRBV5-5
j_gene: TRBJ1-4
d_gene: .
abundance: many

CDR3aa: CASSSPGGGGSEQFF
CDR3nt: TGTGCCAGCAGCTCCCCAGGCGGGGGGGGCAGTGAGCAGTTCTTC
v_gene: TRBV7-2
j_gene: TRBJ2-1
d_gene: TRBD2
abundance: many

CDR3aa: CASSGQHDAADTQYF
CDR3nt: TGTGCCAGCAGCGGACAACACGACGCGGCAGATACGCAGTATTTT
v_gene: TRBV9
j_gene: TRBJ2-3
d_gene: .
abundance: .